A single sample is the source of the 30 T cell receptor beta chains below, sequenced in a study of control samples from healthy donors and cancer patients. Sequencing used immunoSEQ multiplex PCR; TCRdb keeps in-frame clones, though not all of them. There are approximately 89,000 clones in the sample; 86% occur only once, and under 25% lies in the top ten. Sequenced material: blood. Source of these receptors: a man younger than 45 in good health.

This sequence joins TRBV7-2 and TRBJ2-3; 9 bases agree with TRBD2. There are 14 residues in the CDR3. Per the germline V gene, CDR1 is SGHTA and CDR2 is FQGNSA. J gave up 6 bases and V 10 bases, and 11 bases lay outside the gene matches. The CDR3 coding sequence is TGTGCCACGGCGGGCGGGGGGGCATCGGATACGCAGTATTTT. This sequence encodes CATAGGGASDTQYF.

The gene calls are TRBV30 and TRBJ1-2, with 12 bases identical to TRBD1. Germline CDR1 GTSNPN, CDR2 SVGIG (reference sequence). V was pared by 5 bases and J by 7 bases, with 11 bases of the junction left unmatched. The CDR3 is 15 amino acids. The CDR3 sequence: CAWARTGQGAFGYTF. CDR3 in DNA: TGTGCCTGGGCCAGAACGGGACAGGGGGCGTTTGGCTACACCTTC.

This chain uses TRBV5-4 with TRBJ1-1; TRBD1 is a possible D gene (5 bases). From germline, CDR1 is SGHNT and CDR2 YYREEE (reference sequence). The CDR3 length is 14 residues. Deletions cut 2 bases from V and 0 bases from J, with 8 bases between. The CDR3 nucleotides are TGTGCCAGCAGCTTTCAGGACATGAACACTGAAGCTTTCTTT. This encodes CASSFQDMNTEAFF.

In its sample, this clone was seen once. The chain carries TRBV9 and TRBJ1-5; perhaps TRBD1 as D (5 bases). Trimming removed 2 bases at V and 0 bases at J, with 9 bases between. The CDR3 runs 15 residues. Germline CDR1 is SGDLS and CDR2 is YYNGEE. CDR3 sequence reads: CASSVEGHSNQPQHF. CDR3 in DNA: TGTGCCAGCAGCGTTGAGGGGCATAGCAATCAGCCCCAGCATTTT.

This clone was picked up a small number of times. The chain combines TRBV18 with TRBJ1-3; TRBD1 is a possible D gene (5 bases). Per the germline V gene, CDR1 is KGHSH and CDR2 is LQKENI. V gave up 0 bases and J gave up 1 base, with 10 bases separating them. CDR3 length: 16 residues. This CDR3 reads CASSPPRGRSGNTIYF. CDR3 coding DNA: TGTGCCAGCTCACCACCGAGGGGAAGGTCTGGAAACACCATATATTTT.

The CDR3 nucleotides read TGTGCCACCCAATTTAGCGTGGACACCGGGGAGCTGTTTTTT. This encodes CATQFSVDTGELFF. The chain carries TRBV27 and TRBJ2-2, with a weak D call TRBD2 (5 bases). The length of the CDR3 is 14 residues. Germline V gene lookup returns CDR1 MNHEY and CDR2 SMNVEV (reference sequence). V shed 10 bases and J shed 3 bases, with 15 bases lying between them.

The V call is TRBV4-1, the J call TRBJ1-2; 7 bases align to TRBD1. Trimming removed 0 bases from V and 2 bases from J; junction bases left unmatched: 3. Looked up from germline, CDR1 is MGHRA and CDR2 is YSYEKL. This CDR3 has 15 amino acids. CDR3 in amino acids: CASSQEMTGNYGYTF. CDR3 bases: TGCGCCAGCAGCCAAGAGATGACAGGGAACTATGGCTACACCTTC.

The V gene is TRBV7-2, the J gene TRBJ1-4; 7 nucleotides align to TRBD1. The V gene end was trimmed by 5 bases and the J gene end by 6 bases; junction bases not matched to a gene: 6. The CDR3 runs to 14 residues. Germline assignment: CDR1 SGHTA and CDR2 FQGNSA. CDR3 in DNA: TGTGCCAGCAGCAAACAGGGGAGGGATGAAAAACTGTTTTTT. Translating gives CASSKQGRDEKLFF.

The chain links TRBV19 to TRBJ2-1; D might be TRBD2 (6 bases). Germline V gene sequence: CDR1 LNHDA, CDR2 SQIVND (reference sequence). Trimming took 5 bases from V and 6 from J, leaving 17 bases between them. The CDR3 covers 15 residues. Written as DNA, the CDR3 is TGTGCCAGTAGTCTCGGGACTCCTGGCGGCAATGAGCAGTTCTTC. Protein: CASSLGTPGGNEQFF.

CDR3 in DNA: TGCGCCAGCAGCTTGGTACCGGATACAGATACGCAGTATTTT. Amino acid sequence: CASSLVPDTDTQYF. This rearrangement joins TRBV5-1 to TRBJ2-3; no clear D gene. V lost 0 bases, J lost 3 bases, and 8 bases lay in between. The CDR3 is made up of 14 amino acids. Germline-derived CDR1 and CDR2 are SGHRS and YFSETQ.

The V and J genes are TRBV5-1 and TRBJ2-3; TRBD2 is a possible D gene (6 bases). With 3 bases removed from V and 4 bases from J, the gap between germline ends came to 12 bases. CDR3 size: 14 residues. Germline CDR1 SGHRS, CDR2 YFSETQ. In nucleotides, the CDR3 is TGCGCCAGCAGCTCCATGGAGGGCGCAGATACGCAGTATTTT. This sequence encodes CASSSMEGADTQYF. The whole variable domain, filled in from reference TRBV5-1 and TRBJ2-3, reads KAGVTQTPRYLIKTRGQQVTLSCSPISGHRSVSWYQQTPGQGLQFLFEYFSETQRNKGNFPGRFSGRQFSNSRSEMNVSTLELGDSALYLCASSSMEGADTQYFGPGTRLTVL.

The V gene is TRBV11-2, the J gene TRBJ2-5; the D is unclear. The CDR3 loop spans 14 amino acids. V was shortened by 0 bases and J by 5 bases, with 10 bases between the two germline ends. From germline, CDR1 is SGHAT and CDR2 FQNNGV. The CDR3: CASSLEPRRETQYF. The CDR3 nucleotides read TGTGCCAGCAGCTTAGAACCCAGGCGGGAGACCCAGTACTTC. Together with reference TRBV11-2 and TRBJ2-5, the CDR3 gives the full variable domain: EAGVAQSPRYKIIEKRQSVAFWCNPISGHATLYWYQQILGQGPKLLIQFQNNGVVDDSQLPKDRFSAERLKGVDSTLKIQPAKLEDSAVYLCASSLEPRRETQYFGPGTRLLVL.

The chain combines TRBV11-2 with TRBJ2-1; TRBD1 is a possible D gene (6 bases). Germline values: CDR1 SGHAT, CDR2 FQNNGV. The CDR3 consists of 19 residues. Between the trimmed V and J ends, which lost 2 bases and 8 bases, there was a span of 28 bases. The CDR3 sequence: CASSLSLGQIAPWGHEQFF. The CDR3 DNA is TGTGCCAGCAGCTTAAGTCTTGGACAGATCGCGCCTTGGGGACATGAGCAGTTCTTC.

The J gene is TRBJ2-3, the V gene TRBV6-5; possibly TRBD2 for D (6 bases). CDR3 length: 14 amino acids. Germline loops: CDR1 MNHEY, CDR2 SVGAGI. V was shortened by 6 bases and J by 3 bases, with 13 bases between the two germline ends. CDR3 in amino acids: CASREGIKTDTQYF. CDR3 sequence (DNA): TGTGCCAGCAGGGAGGGGATAAAAACAGATACGCAGTATTTT.

This rearrangement joins TRBV19 to TRBJ1-2; TRBD1 matches 9 bases. From germline, CDR1 is LNHDA and CDR2 SQIVND (reference sequence). The junction had 6 bases not matched to a gene; V was cut back by 3 bases and J by 4 bases. CDR3 size: 15 residues. The DNA of the CDR3 is TGTGCCAGTAGTATTAACACGGGACAGGGCTATGGCTACACCTTC. It codes for CASSINTGQGYGYTF.

The chain recombines TRBV5-4 with TRBJ1-1, with 12 bases aligning to TRBD1. The CDR3 sequence is 16 residues long. Germline CDR1 reads SGHNT; CDR2 reads YYREEE (reference sequence). Germline trimming cut 0 bases from V and 5 bases from J; bases unmatched to any gene: 5. This CDR3 is CASSLVGQGARTEAFF. The CDR3 DNA follows: TGTGCCAGCAGCTTGGTGGGACAGGGGGCGAGAACTGAAGCTTTCTTT.

The V and J genes are TRBV10-1 and TRBJ1-2; the match to TRBD1 covers 8 bases. The trim removed 6 bases at V and 5 bases at J, leaving 14 bases unmatched. The CDR3 consists of 16 residues. Germline CDR1 reads WNHNN; CDR2 reads SYGVQD (reference sequence). CDR3 sequence (DNA): TGCGCCAGCAGGTATTCCGGGACAGGCGGAGGGTATGGCTACACCTTC. Its protein is CASRYSGTGGGYGYTF.

This chain uses TRBV30 with TRBJ2-1; D is possibly TRBD1 or TRBD2 (5 bases each). Germline CDR1 is GTSNPN and CDR2 is SVGIG (reference sequence). This CDR3 is 14 amino acids long. Trimming shortened V by 7 bases and J by 8 bases, and 21 bases separated the two germline ends. CDR3 in DNA: TGTGCCTCAATGAGACAGTTGGGGAGTGATGAGCAGTTCTTC. Translation: CASMRQLGSDEQFF.

The rearrangement uses TRBV9 and TRBJ2-2; D is perhaps TRBD1 (6 bases). The CDR3 is 14 residues long. V lost 1 base, J lost 5 bases, and 9 bases lay in between. Germline V gives CDR1 SGDLS, CDR2 YYNGEE. The CDR3 reads CASSVQGSTGELFF. The CDR3 bases are TGTGCCAGCAGCGTACAGGGGTCTACCGGGGAGCTGTTTTTT. The full variable domain, in which reference TRBV9 and TRBJ2-2 provide the parts outside the CDR3, is DSGVTQTPKHLITATGQRVTLRCSPRSGDLSVYWYQQSLDQGLQFLIQYYNGEERAKGNILERFSAQQFPDLHSELNLSSLELGDSALYFCASSVQGSTGELFFGEGSRLTVL.

The chain recombines TRBV27 with TRBJ1-2, with unresolved D. Looked up from germline, CDR1 is MNHEY and CDR2 is SMNVEV (reference sequence). The V end lost 6 bases, the J end lost 0 bases, and 11 bases lay between the germline ends. This CDR3 comprises 14 residues. The CDR3 here is CASSRTVTNYGYTF. The CDR3, as DNA: TGTGCCAGCAGCCGGACGGTCACTAACTATGGCTACACCTTC.

This sequence joins TRBV5-6 and TRBJ2-7; D is perhaps TRBD1 (5 bases). Deletions cut 3 bases from V and 3 bases from J, with 10 bases between. Germline CDR1 and CDR2: SGHDT and YYEEEE. The CDR3 covers 13 residues. This chain's CDR3 is CASSSLQVYEQYV. The CDR3 nucleotides are TGTGCCAGCAGCTCCCTACAGGTCTACGAGCAGTACGTC.

This clone has a single count. This rearrangement joins TRBV1 to TRBJ2-7; the table's D call, TRBD2, was not checked against the DNA. TRBV1 is given as a pseudogene. This CDR3 has 17 amino acids. CDR3: CTSSQEISGDSPHEQYF. The CDR3 region has the DNA TGCACCAGCAGCCAAGAGATTAGCGGGGACTCACCCCACGAGCAGTACTTC.

J is TRBJ2-5 and V is TRBV5-6; 11 bases map to TRBD1. CDR1 is SGHDT, CDR2 YYEEEE, per germline. Losses at the gene ends were 4 bases for V and 5 bases for J; bases not matched to a gene: 1. The CDR3 spans 13 residues. This CDR3 is CASSGTGGETQYF. Here the CDR3 DNA reads TGTGCCAGCAGCGGGACAGGGGGGGAGACCCAGTACTTC.

The gene calls are TRBV6-4 and TRBJ2-3, with 10 bases aligning to TRBD1. CDR1 and CDR2 from the germline V gene are MRHNA and SNTAGT. The CDR3 extends over 15 amino acids. V lost 0 bases, J lost 4 bases, and 1 base stayed unmatched. CDR3 DNA: TGTGCCAGCAGTGACTCGACAGGGGGCGCAGATACGCAGTATTTT. This codes for CASSDSTGGADTQYF.

A single count supports this clone. The V gene is TRBV9, the J gene TRBJ2-7; D might be TRBD2 (6 bases). The germline V gene has CDR1 SGDLS and CDR2 YYNGEE. The CDR3 length is 15 residues. The V end was cut by 0 bases, the J end by 0 bases, with 10 bases between. CDR3 bases: TGTGCCAGCAGCGTAGATCCGGGACTCTCCTACGAGCAGTACTTC. Its translation is CASSVDPGLSYEQYF. The full variable domain, its missing parts supplied by reference TRBV9 and TRBJ2-7, is DSGVTQTPKHLITATGQRVTLRCSPRSGDLSVYWYQQSLDQGLQFLIQYYNGEERAKGNILERFSAQQFPDLHSELNLSSLELGDSALYFCASSVDPGLSYEQYFGPGTRLTVT.

The genes are TRBV18 and TRBJ1-4; no clear D. Germline V lookup: CDR1 KGHSH, CDR2 LQKENI. V was clipped by 1 base and J by 4 bases, with 7 bases between them. This CDR3 is 14 amino acids long. The DNA for the CDR3 is TGTGCCAGCTCACCACTGGGGTATAATGAAAAACTGTTTTTT. Its protein product is CASSPLGYNEKLFF.

The chain has TRBV7-9 and TRBJ1-5; D remains unclear. This CDR3 has 14 amino acids. Germline-derived CDR1 and CDR2 are SEHNR and FQNEAQ (reference sequence). Trimming left V 1 base short and J 4 bases short, with 8 bases between. The CDR3 sequence: CASSLGRENQPQHF. CDR3 bases: TGTGCCAGCAGCTTAGGACGGGAGAATCAGCCCCAGCATTTT.

The chain couples TRBV3-1 (or the pseudogene TRBV3-2) to TRBJ2-7; 12 nucleotides match TRBD1. V shed 7 bases and J 9 bases; nucleotides not matched to a gene: 10. Looked up from germline, CDR1 is LGHDT and CDR2 is YNNKEL (reference sequence). The CDR3 covers 14 residues. Here the CDR3 reads CASTGDRGLNGQYF. CDR3 coding DNA: TGTGCCAGCACCGGGGACAGGGGGCTGAACGGGCAGTACTTC.

CDR3 nucleotides: TGTGCCAGCAGCTTAGGGCAGGGCGGGGAAAAACTGTTTTTT. It encodes CASSLGQGGEKLFF. The chain combines TRBV7-9 with TRBJ1-4; a weak D match, TRBD1 (5 bases). The CDR3 is 14 residues long. Looked up from germline, CDR1 is SEHNR and CDR2 is FQNEAQ (reference sequence). V lost 1 base, J lost 8 bases, and 11 bases lay in between.

This chain joins TRBV29-1 and TRBJ1-2; D might be TRBD1 (5 bases). Deletions cut 4 bases from V and 2 bases from J, with 23 bases between. Germline CDR1 reads SQVTM; CDR2 reads ANQGSEA. The CDR3 is 17 residues long. CDR3 coding DNA: TGCAGCGTTGGGGGAGGGGATCTCCTTCCCCTCAACTATGGCTACACCTTC. Encoded protein: CSVGGGDLLPLNYGYTF.